This T cell receptor (beta chain) is from a study of blood T cell repertoires in COVID-19. Study-level information: Samples came from the United States, Italy and Spain, spanning acute and convalescent COVID-19. T cells, B-cell-depleted T cells, or PBMCs provided the cDNA or gDNA that served as material.

Per the germline V gene, CDR1 is SGHTA and CDR2 is FQGTGA. The length of the CDR3 is 13 residues. Trimming cost V 2 bases and J 2 bases, with 6 bases left between them. Original handling: Using reference gene primer amplification, nucleated cell counts were estimated. Data came from immunoSEQ multiplex PCR; TCRdb stores just in-frame clones and leaves some out. V, J and clone size were drawn from that table, and D and trimming were deduced from the DNA. The sample carries roughly 70,000 clones, 65% to 90% recorded once. The sample was peripheral blood. This TCR was recovered from a man between 45 and 60 years old with active COVID-19. The gene calls are TRBV7-3 and TRBJ2-5, with a tentative D call TRBD1 (5 bases). DNA of the CDR3: TGTGCCAGCAGCTTAGACAGACAAGAGACCCAGTACTTC. This encodes CASSLDRQETQYF.